This T cell receptor (beta chain) was identified in a study of blood T cell repertoires in COVID-19. About the study: Material from acute and convalescent COVID-19 was sourced from the United States, Italy and Spain.

In the authors' methods: Nucleated cell counts were estimated from reference gene primer amplification. Clones were sequenced by immunoSEQ multiplex PCR, and TCRdb holds only the in-frame ones, with some missing. D and trimming come from the DNA, and the V and J calls and clone size come from that table. The sample shows 65,000 to 95,000 clones, just over 90% of them seen only once. From germline, CDR1 is GTSNPN and CDR2 SVGIG (reference sequence). This CDR3 has 13 residues. The V end lost 3 bases, the J end lost 0 bases, and 8 bases lay between the germline ends. Enrollment of patients from Seattle took place during active infection, with longitudinal follow-up.

This clonotype was sampled from a man aged 45-65 years with COVID-19, enrolled during active disease. The specimen was peripheral blood. The gene calls are TRBV30 and TRBJ1-1, with TRBD1 as a possible D gene (6 bases). The CDR3 DNA reads TGTGCCTGGAGACAGGGCCTGAACACTGAAGCTTTCTTT. Protein product: CAWRQGLNTEAFF. Full variable domain (remainder filled in from reference TRBV30 and TRBJ1-1): SQTIHQWPATLVQPVGSPLSLECTVEGTSNPNLYWYRQAAGRGLQLLFYSVGIGQISSEVPQNLSASRPQDRQFILSSKKLLLSDSGFYLCAWRQGLNTEAFFGQGTRLTVV.